This T cell receptor (beta chain) comes out of a study of blood T cell repertoires in COVID-19. Overall study: The analysed material was cDNA or gDNA that came from T cells, B-cell-depleted T cells, or PBMCs.

Original data processing: Nucleated cell number was recorded as an estimate derived from reference gene primer amplification. The data were produced by immunoSEQ multiplex PCR, yet TCRdb's version contains in-frame clones alone and is incomplete. That table furnishes V, J and clone size, whereas the DNA furnished D and trimming. The repertoire holds about 370,000 clones, with 89% as singletons. Followed longitudinally, the Seattle patients had been enrolled during active infection. Only one count was recorded for this clone. The origin of this receptor is a woman aged 25 to 45 with COVID-19, enrolled during active disease. Sample: peripheral blood.

The CDR3 coding sequence is TGCAGCGTTGCGCTAGCGGCCTACAATGAGCAGTTCTTC. It specifies CSVALAAYNEQFF. The chain combines TRBV29-1 with TRBJ2-1, with 7 bases aligning to TRBD2. The length of the CDR3 is 13 residues. V lost 4 bases and J lost 2; bases outside the gene matches: 2. Germline V CDR1 and CDR2: SQVTM, ANQGSEA.